Listed below are T cell receptor beta chains from one sample, sequenced in a study of T cells in Graves' hyperthyroidism and ophthalmopathy. TCRdb re-derived calls from the multiplex PCR reads in MiXCR, one entry per CDR3 protein. This table has around 600,000 distinct CDR3 sequences, approximately 14% appearing once. Sequencing input: blood. The receptor source for this set is a woman between 50 and 59 years old with Graves' ophthalmopathy. CDR3s include the opening cysteine and the closing phenylalanine or tryptophan. A D gene is named only where the DNA matches it firmly. Clone size, where shown, is once, few, many, or a class for clones that have expanded.

V	size	D	J	CDR3	DNA
TRBV5-1	many	TRBD2	TRBJ2-1	CASSGKRGSSYNEQFF	TGCGCCAGCAGCGGGAAGCGGGGTAGCTCCTACAATGAGCAGTTCTTC
TRBV12-3/TRBV12-4	many	-	TRBJ1-2	CASSLPAGGYTF	TGTGCCAGCAGTTTACCCGCAGGCGGCTACACCTTC
TRBV30	many	TRBD1	TRBJ1-1	CAWTGGGFEAFF	TGTGCCTGGACAGGGGGCGGTTTTGAAGCTTTCTTT
TRBV5-1	many	-	TRBJ2-3	CASSMRGMLTDTQYF	TGCGCCAGCAGCATGAGGGGGATGCTCACAGATACGCAGTATTTT
TRBV11-3	many	-	TRBJ2-6	CASSLGVNSGANVLTF	TGTGCCAGCAGCTTAGGGGTAAACTCTGGGGCCAACGTCCTGACTTTC
TRBV19	many	TRBD1	TRBJ2-3	CASRPRTGITDTQYF	TGTGCCAGTAGACCGAGGACAGGGATAACAGATACGCAGTATTTT
TRBV7-9	-	-	TRBJ2-4	CASSHPGGQNGGKNIQYF	TGTGCCAGCAGCCATCCGGGGGGCCAAAACGGAGGCAAAAACATTCAGTACTTC
TRBV5-4	-	TRBD1	TRBJ1-1	CASSPGQAGHTEAFF	TGTGCCAGCAGCCCAGGACAGGCCGGGCACACTGAAGCTTTCTTT
TRBV4-1	few	TRBD1	TRBJ1-2	CASSRVDRENNYGYTF	TGCGCCAGCAGCCGGGTAGACAGGGAAAATAACTATGGCTACACCTTC
TRBV4-1	-	-	TRBJ1-5	CASSQVLVQPQHF	TGCGCCAGCAGCCAAGTATTAGTTCAGCCCCAGCATTTT
TRBV20-1	few	-	TRBJ1-2	CSALREPTGYTF	TGCAGTGCGCTCAGGGAGCCTACAGGCTACACCTTC
TRBV28	many	TRBD1	TRBJ2-1	CASSFKGGADNEQFF	TGTGCCAGCAGTTTTAAAGGGGGCGCTGACAATGAGCAGTTCTTC
TRBV6-1	many	-	TRBJ2-7	CASSPYRTSPGYEQYF	TGTGCCAGCAGTCCCTATAGGACGTCCCCGGGGTACGAGCAGTACTTC
TRBV27	-	TRBD2	TRBJ2-1	CASSLGASGRYNEQFF	TGTGCCAGCAGTTTAGGGGCTAGCGGGAGATACAATGAGCAGTTCTTC